This passage covers 28 T cell receptor beta chains from one sample sequenced in a study of cytomegalovirus exposure and HLA in healthy donors (dated by TCRdb to 2017 to 2019). Libraries were made using the immunoSEQ multiplex PCR assay. For the multiplex PCR, a mixture combining 60 forward primers for TCR Vbeta segments and 13 reverse primers for TCR Jbeta segments was used. TCRdb stores this immuneACCESS table with in-frame sequences only. Part of the clones is absent; in the studies checked, under half of the shortfall reflects unresolved V genes, and no reason is known for the rest. The sample table holds tens of thousands of clones, of which roughly four fifths were seen once. The ten largest clones represent under 4% of the sample. Sequenced sample: PBMCs. Source of these receptors: a man aged 50-59 years in good health and CMV-seronegative.

The chain carries TRBV5-1 and TRBJ1-6; D gene ambiguous. The CDR3 has 17 amino acids. V lost 0 bases to trimming and J lost 5 bases, with 15 bases between them. The germline gives CDR1 SGHRS, CDR2 YFSETQ. CDR3 region: CASSLAGSGPDNSPLHF. CDR3 nucleotides: TGCGCCAGCAGCTTGGCCGGGAGTGGCCCTGATAATTCACCCCTCCACTTT. Drawing the rest from reference TRBV5-1 and TRBJ1-6, the complete variable domain is KAGVTQTPRYLIKTRGQQVTLSCSPISGHRSVSWYQQTPGQGLQFLFEYFSETQRNKGNFPGRFSGRQFSNSRSEMNVSTLELGDSALYLCASSLAGSGPDNSPLHFGNGTRLTVT.

For the CDR3, the DNA is TGTGCCAGCAGTGATAACAGGGGAGTAGTGGGCAATCAGCCCCAGCATTTT. It encodes CASSDNRGVVGNQPQHF. V is TRBV6-1 and J is TRBJ1-5, with 7 bases that match TRBD1. V gave up 3 bases and J gave up 2 bases; unmatched junction bases: 10. The CDR3 loop spans 17 amino acids. Per the germline V gene, CDR1 is MNHNS and CDR2 is SASEGT.

The chain links TRBV28 to TRBJ1-1, with D possibly being TRBD1 (6 bases). Germline assignment: CDR1 MDHEN and CDR2 SYDVKM. The length of the CDR3 is 13 residues. V gave up 6 bases and J gave up 6 bases, with 14 bases separating them. The CDR3 spells CASRPQGIAEAFF. DNA of the CDR3: TGTGCCAGCAGACCTCAGGGGATCGCTGAAGCTTTCTTT.

This clone was counted a single time. The junction does not match germline at one end; this may be a read error. V usage is TRBV7-7 and J usage is TRBJ2-7; TRBD1 matches at 7 bases. CDR1 SSHAT and CDR2 FNYEAQ come from the germline V gene (reference sequence). CDR3 length: 14 amino acids. The CDR3: CASSLDTGAYEQYF. The CDR3 bases are TGTGCTAGCAGCTTAGATACAGGGGCCTACGAGCAGTACTTC.

The rearrangement links TRBV7-3 to TRBJ1-2; D is unresolved. Germline V lookup: CDR1 SGHTA, CDR2 FQGTGA. V lost 5 bases, J lost 0 bases, and 13 bases lay in between. The CDR3 loop spans 15 amino acids. The CDR3 spells CASSPSAQANYGYTF. Here the CDR3 DNA reads TGTGCCAGCAGCCCCTCGGCCCAGGCTAACTATGGCTACACCTTC.

This CDR3 is CASSPGGYEQYF. The DNA of the CDR3 is TGCGCCAGCAGCCCCGGGGGTTACGAGCAGTACTTC. This rearrangement joins TRBV5-1 to TRBJ2-7; TRBD2 is a possible D gene (6 bases). There are 12 residues in the CDR3. V shed 4 bases and J shed 4 bases, with 9 bases lying between them. Germline lookup yields CDR1 SGHRS and CDR2 YFSETQ.

The rearrangement joins TRBV6-1 to TRBJ2-7; D perhaps matches TRBD2 (5 bases). The CDR3 loop spans 16 amino acids. V lost 0 bases to trimming and J lost 0 bases, with 12 bases between them. The germline V gene encodes CDR1 MNHNS and CDR2 SASEGT. In DNA form, the CDR3 reads TGTGCCAGCAGTGAAGCTCTCAGGAGGAGCTCCTACGAGCAGTACTTC. It translates to CASSEALRRSSYEQYF.

The J gene is TRBJ2-5, the V gene TRBV5-4, with a weak D call TRBD2 (5 bases). This CDR3 comprises 12 residues. The ends were cut back, 1 base at V and 11 bases at J, with 12 bases in the middle. Per the germline V gene, CDR1 is SGHNT and CDR2 is YYREEE (reference sequence). The CDR3 spells CASSLHGEQQYF. CDR3 DNA: TGTGCCAGCAGCTTGCACGGGGAGCAGCAGTACTTC.

The V gene is TRBV7-2, the J gene TRBJ2-1; 8 positions match TRBD2. Germline V gives CDR1 SGHTA, CDR2 FQGNSA. V lost 5 bases, J lost 8 bases, and 11 bases stayed unmatched. This CDR3 is 15 amino acids long. The CDR3 region is CASSPGAGGLYEQFF. CDR3 DNA: TGTGCCAGCAGCCCTGGGGCGGGAGGTCTCTATGAGCAGTTCTTC.

The rearrangement uses TRBV7-2 and TRBJ2-5, with a tentative D call TRBD2 (6 bases). The CDR3 spans 16 residues. V lost 0 bases and J 2 bases, leaving 13 bases between the germline ends. Germline assignment: CDR1 SGHTA and CDR2 FQGNSA. CDR3 bases: TGTGCCAGCAGCTTAGCGGCTAGCGCGATGCAAGAGACCCAGTACTTC. Its translation is CASSLAASAMQETQYF.

The chain is built from TRBV21-1 and TRBJ2-2; the D call of TRBD1 is as the table states it, not checked on the DNA. TRBV21-1 is labeled a pseudogene. CDR3 size: 17 residues. The CDR3 DNA is TGTGCCAGCAGCACGGTGGGGACAGGGGAGGCCACCGGGGAGCTGTTTTTT. Its protein is CASSTVGTGEATGELFF.

The chain couples TRBV6-1 to TRBJ1-2; a possible D gene is TRBD1 (5 bases). Germline loops: CDR1 MNHNS, CDR2 SASEGT. Trimming pared 7 bases from V and 2 bases from J, leaving 8 bases between. CDR3 size: 12 residues. The CDR3 DNA reads TGTGCCAGCACCCAGGGAAACTATGGCTACACCTTC. This sequence encodes CASTQGNYGYTF.

In its sample, this clone is medium-sized. CDR3 sequence reads: CASSAGTGNTIYF. DNA for the CDR3: TGTGCCAGTAGTGCGGGGACTGGAAACACCATATATTTT. The V call is TRBV19, the J call TRBJ1-3, with unresolved D. Per germline, CDR1 LNHDA and CDR2 SQIVND (reference sequence). Trimming pared 5 bases from V and 2 bases from J, leaving 7 bases between. This CDR3 spans 13 amino acids.

This clone was recorded a few times. This sequence joins TRBV29-1 and TRBJ2-7; D is unclear. The CDR3 is made up of 12 amino acids. Trimming shortened V by 1 base and J by 0 bases, and 4 bases separated the two germline ends. The germline gives CDR1 SQVTM, CDR2 ANQGSEA. CDR3 region: CSVEGSSYEQYF. The DNA of the CDR3 is TGCAGCGTTGAAGGCAGCTCCTACGAGCAGTACTTC.

The rearrangement uses TRBV15 and TRBJ2-7; D is ambiguous. This CDR3 region has 14 residues. Germline loops: CDR1 LNHNV, CDR2 YYDKDF (reference sequence). The ends were cut back, 1 base at V and 0 bases at J, with 7 bases in the middle. The CDR3 bases are TGTGCCACCAGCAGAGGAACATTCTCCTACGAGCAGTACTTC. Its protein product is CATSRGTFSYEQYF.

This clone is a singleton in its sample. This same CDR3 is encoded by further DNA sequences in the sample. This chain links TRBV7-9 with TRBJ2-1, with TRBD2 identical over 7 bases. The J segment lost 2 bases and the V segment lost 2 bases, leaving 3 bases of the junction unmatched. CDR1 is SEHNR, CDR2 FQNEAQ, per germline (reference sequence). The length of the CDR3 is 15 residues. The CDR3 coding sequence is TGTGCCAGCAGCTTACTAGCGGCGGCCTACAATGAGCAGTTCTTC. Translating it yields CASSLLAAAYNEQFF.

V and J are TRBV5-1 and TRBJ2-3; 7 bases map to TRBD1. The germline V gene has CDR1 SGHRS and CDR2 YFSETQ. This CDR3 region has 15 residues. V was clipped by 4 bases and J by 4 bases; unmatched bases: 9. The CDR3 sequence: CASSHGGQVADTQYF. The CDR3 DNA reads TGCGCCAGCAGCCATGGCGGACAGGTGGCAGATACGCAGTATTTT. The full variable domain, in which reference TRBV5-1 and TRBJ2-3 provide the parts outside the CDR3, is KAGVTQTPRYLIKTRGQQVTLSCSPISGHRSVSWYQQTPGQGLQFLFEYFSETQRNKGNFPGRFSGRQFSNSRSEMNVSTLELGDSALYLCASSHGGQVADTQYFGPGTRLTVL.

The J gene is TRBJ2-3, the V gene TRBV13, with TRBD2 identical over 11 bases. V dropped 4 bases and J dropped 2; count of bases not matched to a gene: 8. Germline CDR1 and CDR2: PRHDT and FYEKMQ (reference sequence). This CDR3 spans 17 amino acids. The CDR3 nucleotides read TGTGCCAGCAGCTCCCGGACTAGCGGGTTAAACACAGATACGCAGTATTTT. Translating gives CASSSRTSGLNTDTQYF.

This chain links TRBV19 with TRBJ2-7; 8 bases are a match to TRBD1. The trim removed 3 bases at V and 3 bases at J, leaving 1 base unmatched. The CDR3 loop spans 13 amino acids. The germline V gene encodes CDR1 LNHDA and CDR2 SQIVND (reference sequence). In nucleotides, the CDR3 is TGTGCCAGTAGTATTGGGACAGGCTACGAGCAGTACTTC. It codes for CASSIGTGYEQYF.

The chain recombines TRBV27 with TRBJ2-7; 11 bases map to TRBD2. The CDR3 loop spans 14 amino acids. Germline lookup yields CDR1 MNHEY and CDR2 SMNVEV (reference sequence). The J segment lost 2 bases and the V segment lost 6 bases, leaving 3 bases of the junction unmatched. CDR3 coding DNA: TGTGCCAGCAGATTAGCGGGGGGGCCCTACGAGCAGTACTTC. Translating gives CASRLAGGPYEQYF.

The chain has TRBV9 and TRBJ1-1; the D gene is possibly TRBD1 (5 bases). The CDR3 sequence is 13 residues long. Germline values: CDR1 SGDLS, CDR2 YYNGEE. V was shortened by 0 bases and J by 6 bases, with 9 bases between the two germline ends. The CDR3 sequence: CASSVGGRAEAFF. The CDR3, as DNA: TGTGCCAGCAGCGTAGGGGGGAGGGCTGAAGCTTTCTTT.

The J gene is TRBJ1-4, the V gene TRBV30; D might be TRBD1 (5 bases). This CDR3 is built from 16 residues. Germline V lookup: CDR1 GTSNPN, CDR2 SVGIG (reference sequence). Trimming left V 2 bases short and J 0 bases short, with 13 bases between. For the CDR3, the DNA is TGTGCCTGGAGTATTTCTTGGGGGGCAACTAATGAAAAACTGTTTTTT. The encoded protein is CAWSISWGATNEKLFF.

The count of this clone is one. The chain carries TRBV6-1 and TRBJ2-2; no clear D gene. V dropped 1 base and J dropped 7 bases, with 4 bases sitting between them. The CDR3 sequence is 12 residues long. Germline assignment: CDR1 MNHNS and CDR2 SASEGT. In DNA form, the CDR3 reads TGTGCCAGCAGTGAAGTTCGCGGGGAGCTGTTTTTT. Translating gives CASSEVRGELFF.

This sequence joins TRBV29-1 and TRBJ2-1; 10 nucleotides align to TRBD2. V was clipped by 8 bases and J by 9 bases; unmatched bases: 7. The CDR3 loop spans 12 amino acids. The V gene's germline CDR1 is SQVTM and CDR2 ANQGSEA. CDR3 protein: CSWGGLASEQFF. The CDR3 DNA sequence: TGCAGCTGGGGGGGACTAGCGTCTGAGCAGTTCTTC.

The rearrangement links TRBV15 to TRBJ2-1; 12 bases line up with TRBD2. Germline values: CDR1 LNHNV, CDR2 YYDKDF (reference sequence). The CDR3 sequence is 16 residues long. Losses at the gene ends were 3 bases for V and 4 bases for J; bases not matched to a gene: 4. CDR3 loop: CATSSHLAGGYNEQFF. The CDR3 DNA sequence: TGTGCCACCAGCAGCCACCTAGCGGGAGGGTACAATGAGCAGTTCTTC.

The chain uses TRBV9 and TRBJ2-3; TRBD2 matches 7 bases. The CDR3 covers 15 residues. CDR1 and CDR2 (germline): SGDLS, YYNGEE. V gave up 4 bases and J gave up 5 bases; unmatched junction bases: 10. The CDR3 region is CASSLYGGSGDTQYF. The CDR3 nucleotides read TGTGCCAGCAGCCTTTACGGGGGGAGTGGAGATACGCAGTATTTT. Full variable domain (outside the CDR3, taken from reference TRBV9 and TRBJ2-3): DSGVTQTPKHLITATGQRVTLRCSPRSGDLSVYWYQQSLDQGLQFLIQYYNGEERAKGNILERFSAQQFPDLHSELNLSSLELGDSALYFCASSLYGGSGDTQYFGPGTRLTVL.

This chain connects TRBV27 to TRBJ2-2; D not resolved. The CDR3 has 16 amino acids. Germline V gene data show CDR1 as MNHEY and CDR2 as SMNVEV (reference sequence). Between the trimmed V and J ends, which lost 9 bases and 1 base, there was a span of 18 bases. The CDR3 region is CASTPLSLQNTGELFF. CDR3 sequence (DNA): TGTGCCAGTACCCCCTTGTCACTACAGAACACCGGGGAGCTGTTTTTT.

The rearrangement uses TRBV5-1 and TRBJ2-2, with D tentatively TRBD2 (5 bases). Per germline, CDR1 SGHRS and CDR2 YFSETQ. The CDR3 is 16 residues long. The ends were cut back, 0 bases at V and 4 bases at J, with 13 bases in the middle. CDR3 region: CASSLVAGDSTGELFF. CDR3 nucleotides: TGCGCCAGCAGCTTGGTAGCCGGGGATAGCACCGGGGAGCTGTTTTTT.